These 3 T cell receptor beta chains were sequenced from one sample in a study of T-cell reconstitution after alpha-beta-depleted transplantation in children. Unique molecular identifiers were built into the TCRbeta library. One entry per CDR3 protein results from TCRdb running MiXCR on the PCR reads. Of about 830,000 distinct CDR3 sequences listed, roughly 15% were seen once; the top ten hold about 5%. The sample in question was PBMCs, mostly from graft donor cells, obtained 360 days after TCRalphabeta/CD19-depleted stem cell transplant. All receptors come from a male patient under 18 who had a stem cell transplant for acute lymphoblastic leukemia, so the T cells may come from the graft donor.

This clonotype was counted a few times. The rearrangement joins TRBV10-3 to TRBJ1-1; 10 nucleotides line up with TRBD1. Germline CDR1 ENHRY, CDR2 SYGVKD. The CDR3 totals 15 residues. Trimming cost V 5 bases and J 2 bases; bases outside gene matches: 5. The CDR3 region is CAISPGQGLNTEAFF. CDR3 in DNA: TGTGCCATCAGTCCGGGACAGGGGTTAAACACTGAAGCTTTCTTT.

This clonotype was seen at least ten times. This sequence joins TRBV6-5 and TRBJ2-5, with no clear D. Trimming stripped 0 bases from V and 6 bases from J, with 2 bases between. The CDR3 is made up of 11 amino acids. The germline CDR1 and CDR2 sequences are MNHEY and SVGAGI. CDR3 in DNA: TGTGCCAGCAGTTACTCGCAGACCCAGTACTTC. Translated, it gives CASSYSQTQYF.

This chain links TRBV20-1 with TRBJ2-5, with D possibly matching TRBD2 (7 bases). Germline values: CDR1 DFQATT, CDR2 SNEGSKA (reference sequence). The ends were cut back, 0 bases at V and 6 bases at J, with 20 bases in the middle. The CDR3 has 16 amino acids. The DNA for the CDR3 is TGCAGTGCTAGAGATCCTGGGAGGGGGGCTCTGAAGACCCAGTACTTC. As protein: CSARDPGRGALKTQYF.